Below, 23 T cell receptor beta chains from the same sample are listed, as sequenced in a study of blood T cell repertoires in COVID-19. Data came from immunoSEQ multiplex PCR; TCRdb stores just in-frame clones and leaves some out. The table has 45,000 to 60,000 clones, less than 90% seen once. Sample: peripheral blood. Receptors were obtained from a human donor in a cohort sampled during active COVID-19.

This clone showed up just a few times. The genes are TRBV28 and TRBJ1-2, with TRBD1 matching over 8 bases. Germline CDR1 is MDHEN and CDR2 is SYDVKM. Trimming cost V 5 bases and J 4 bases; bases outside gene matches: 3. The CDR3 is made up of 13 amino acids. The CDR3 region has the DNA TGTGCCAGCAGTGGAACAGGGGGCTATGGCTACACCTTC. Translated: CASSGTGGYGYTF.

This clone has just a few counts. The J gene is TRBJ2-7, the V gene TRBV24-1; 8 bases line up with TRBD1. The CDR3 sequence is 11 residues long. Germline V CDR1 and CDR2: KGHDR, SFDVKD. The trim removed 11 bases at V and 3 bases at J, leaving 2 bases unmatched. CDR3 coding DNA: TGTGCCAGCGGACAGGGCTACGAGCAGTACTTC. Translation: CASGQGYEQYF.

V usage is TRBV6-6 and J usage is TRBJ1-2; 7 nucleotides match TRBD1. V was pared by 4 bases and J by 3 bases, with 8 bases of the junction left unmatched. Germline V lookup: CDR1 MNHNY, CDR2 SVGAGI (reference sequence). The CDR3 contains 15 residues. In DNA form, the CDR3 reads TGTGCCAGCAGTTCAGGACCCGGGACAGACTATGGCTACACCTTC. The encoded protein is CASSSGPGTDYGYTF.

The chain recombines TRBV3-1 (or the pseudogene TRBV3-2) with TRBJ1-2; the match to TRBD1 covers 7 bases. The CDR3 is made up of 17 amino acids. The trim removed 0 bases at V and 7 bases at J, leaving 14 bases unmatched. CDR1 and CDR2 from the germline V gene are LGHDT and YNNKEL (reference sequence). The CDR3 DNA reads as TGTGCCAGCAGCCAAGATTCCGGGCGACAGGGACTCGGTGGCTACACCTTC. Its translation: CASSQDSGRQGLGGYTF.

This clone was detected a few times. This sequence joins TRBV13 and TRBJ2-7; D is undetermined. Trimming cost V 2 bases and J 7 bases, with 6 bases left between them. CDR3 length equals 11 residues. Per the germline V gene, CDR1 is PRHDT and CDR2 is FYEKMQ (reference sequence). In nucleotides, the CDR3 is TGTGCCAGCAGCTTATTCGGGGAGCAGTACTTC. Protein sequence: CASSLFGEQYF.

In nucleotides, the CDR3 is TGTGCCAGCAGCTTCGTTGGGGACACGGGCTTCCTAGCCAAAAACATTCAGTACTTC. This translates into CASSFVGDTGFLAKNIQYF. The gene calls are TRBV7-9 and TRBJ2-4, with D possibly being TRBD1 (6 bases). This CDR3 has 19 amino acids. V lost 3 bases to trimming and J lost 0 bases, with 21 bases between them. Germline CDR1 is SEHNR and CDR2 is FQNEAQ (reference sequence).

The chain joins TRBV21-1 to TRBJ1-6; TRBD1, the table's D call, was not compared with the DNA. TRBV21-1 is an annotated pseudogene. This CDR3 has 17 amino acids. The CDR3 nucleotides are TGTGCCAGCAGCAAAGAAGGCTCTCAGGTCTATAATTCACCCCTCCACTTT. Its translation: CASSKEGSQVYNSPLHF.

This clone was detected once. CDR3 protein: CASSLDNNQPQHF. In DNA, the CDR3 is TGTGCCAGCAGCTTAGACAACAATCAGCCCCAGCATTTT. This chain uses TRBV7-2 with TRBJ1-5; no definite D call. V shed 1 base and J shed 3 bases, with 4 bases lying between them. CDR3 length equals 13 residues. Germline-derived CDR1 and CDR2 are SGHTA and FQGNSA.

The chain links TRBV5-8 to TRBJ2-7; possibly TRBD1 for D (6 bases). Germline assignment: CDR1 SGHTS and CDR2 YDEGEE. CDR3 length: 17 amino acids. Trimming stripped 3 bases from V and 4 bases from J, with 23 bases between. Here the CDR3 DNA reads TGTGCCAGCAGCTGGACGACAGGTACTTCCCTCCTTTACGAGCAGTACTTC. Translated, it gives CASSWTTGTSLLYEQYF.

This clone was counted only a few times. V usage is TRBV9 and J usage is TRBJ1-2; D call uncertain. Germline CDR1 and CDR2: SGDLS and YYNGEE. V gave up 0 bases and J gave up 4 bases, with 10 bases separating them. This CDR3 is built from 14 residues. The CDR3: CASSVGNRSYGYTF. The CDR3 coding sequence is TGTGCCAGCAGCGTAGGAAACAGAAGCTATGGCTACACCTTC.

The V and J genes are TRBV9 and TRBJ2-7; D not resolved. CDR1 is SGDLS and CDR2 is YYNGEE in the germline V gene. V dropped 5 bases and J dropped 7 bases, with 16 bases sitting between them. The CDR3 has 13 residues. The CDR3 DNA reads TGTGCCAGCAGTGGAGAGCGATTACGGGAGCAGTACTTC. Encoded protein: CASSGERLREQYF.

V is TRBV3-1 (or the pseudogene TRBV3-2) and J is TRBJ2-7; TRBD1 agrees at 9 bases. The CDR3 sequence is 16 residues long. The junction had 11 bases not matched to a gene; V was cut back by 4 bases and J by 4 bases. CDR1 LGHDT and CDR2 YNNKEL come from the germline V gene (reference sequence). The CDR3 nucleotides are TGTGCCAGCAGCCTACTCCCCGGGACAGGGCTATACGAGCAGTACTTC. Translated: CASSLLPGTGLYEQYF.

The V call is TRBV19, the J call TRBJ1-2, with D tentatively TRBD1 (6 bases). The CDR3 covers 15 residues. Germline loops: CDR1 LNHDA, CDR2 SQIVND (reference sequence). Trimming took 4 bases from V and 7 from J, leaving 19 bases between them. The CDR3 DNA follows: TGTGCCAGTAGTACAAGGCGGGCAGGGGACCGTGGCTACACCTTC. It yields the protein CASSTRRAGDRGYTF.

The rearrangement uses TRBV5-1 and TRBJ1-5, with 7 bases matching TRBD1. Losses at the gene ends were 7 bases for V and 2 bases for J; bases not matched to a gene: 9. Germline assignment: CDR1 SGHRS and CDR2 YFSETQ. The CDR3 loop spans 15 amino acids. CDR3 DNA sequence: TGCGCCAGCGGTTTAGACGACAGGGGCAATCAGCCCCAGCATTTT. Translating it yields CASGLDDRGNQPQHF.

The rearrangement links TRBV6-1 to TRBJ1-1; D perhaps matches TRBD1 (6 bases). The germline V gene encodes CDR1 MNHNS and CDR2 SASEGT. V gave up 4 bases and J gave up 0 bases, with 21 bases separating them. This CDR3 is 18 amino acids long. CDR3 nucleotide sequence: TGTGCCAGCAGTGGCCGGGACATCCCGGGATTAATGAACACTGAAGCTTTCTTT. Amino acids: CASSGRDIPGLMNTEAFF.

This clone has a handful of counts. The rearrangement joins TRBV9 to TRBJ2-1; no firm D call. The V gene lost 1 base and the J gene lost 0 bases, with 8 bases spanning the gap. The CDR3 is 15 amino acids. The germline V gene encodes CDR1 SGDLS and CDR2 YYNGEE. CDR3 loop: CASSVSPSSYNEQFF. The CDR3 coding sequence is TGTGCCAGCAGCGTATCCCCGAGCTCCTACAATGAGCAGTTCTTC.

The rearrangement links TRBV5-1 to TRBJ2-7; 11 bases are a match to TRBD1. This CDR3 is 16 amino acids long. Germline V gene lookup returns CDR1 SGHRS and CDR2 YFSETQ. The V gene end was trimmed by 5 bases and the J gene end by 5 bases; junction bases not matched to a gene: 12. CDR3: CASRRFRDRGFHEQYF. For the CDR3, the DNA is TGCGCCAGCAGGAGGTTTCGGGACAGGGGGTTCCACGAGCAGTACTTC.

The CDR3, as DNA: TGTGCCAGCAGCCCTACAGGGACGGGGCAGCCCCAGCATTTT. It yields the protein CASSPTGTGQPQHF. This chain links TRBV5-6 with TRBJ1-5, with D perhaps matching TRBD1 (6 bases). CDR1 and CDR2 from the germline V gene are SGHDT and YYEEEE. V lost 4 bases to trimming and J lost 7 bases, with 15 bases between them. The CDR3 is made up of 14 amino acids.

The chain recombines TRBV6-5 with TRBJ1-1; TRBD1 is a possible D gene (6 bases). Trimming left V 4 bases short and J 2 bases short, with 8 bases between. Germline CDR1 reads MNHEY; CDR2 reads SVGAGI. This CDR3 contains 13 residues. In DNA form, the CDR3 reads TGTGCCAGCAGTTCGGACAGTAACACTGAAGCTTTCTTT. Translated: CASSSDSNTEAFF.

This clone was seen a few times. The chain has TRBV7-6 and TRBJ1-1, with D possibly matching TRBD1 (6 bases). The CDR3 has 15 residues. The V end lost 4 bases, the J end lost 0 bases, and 12 bases lay between the germline ends. Germline CDR1 and CDR2: SGHVS and FNYEAQ. The CDR3, as DNA: TGTGCCAGCAGCTCAACACAGGGATTGAACACTGAAGCTTTCTTT. Translation gives CASSSTQGLNTEAFF.

The chain recombines TRBV4-2 with TRBJ2-7; D gene unclear. Per the germline V gene, CDR1 is LGHNA and CDR2 is YNFKEQ. The CDR3 runs to 15 residues. With 0 bases removed from V and 0 bases from J, the gap between germline ends came to 9 bases. The CDR3 nucleotides are TGTGCCAGCAGCCAAGAGCTCGATAGCTCCTACGAGCAGTACTTC. This gives the protein CASSQELDSSYEQYF.

The V and J genes are TRBV5-4 and TRBJ1-1, with 8 positions matching TRBD1. This CDR3 has 14 amino acids. CDR1 is SGHNT, CDR2 YYREEE, per germline (reference sequence). Trimming cost V 4 bases and J 11 bases; bases outside gene matches: 13. CDR3 nucleotides: TGTGCCAGCAGCCCTGACAGGGGATCAGGTAGCGCTTTCTTT. Amino acid sequence: CASSPDRGSGSAFF.

V usage is TRBV7-2 and J usage is TRBJ1-4; no firm D call. With 2 bases removed from V and 8 bases from J, the gap between germline ends came to 9 bases. The CDR3 contains 13 residues. Germline V gene data show CDR1 as SGHTA and CDR2 as FQGNSA. CDR3 DNA: TGTGCCAGCAGCTTAAGCGGGTCAGAAAAACTGTTTTTT. This gives the protein CASSLSGSEKLFF.